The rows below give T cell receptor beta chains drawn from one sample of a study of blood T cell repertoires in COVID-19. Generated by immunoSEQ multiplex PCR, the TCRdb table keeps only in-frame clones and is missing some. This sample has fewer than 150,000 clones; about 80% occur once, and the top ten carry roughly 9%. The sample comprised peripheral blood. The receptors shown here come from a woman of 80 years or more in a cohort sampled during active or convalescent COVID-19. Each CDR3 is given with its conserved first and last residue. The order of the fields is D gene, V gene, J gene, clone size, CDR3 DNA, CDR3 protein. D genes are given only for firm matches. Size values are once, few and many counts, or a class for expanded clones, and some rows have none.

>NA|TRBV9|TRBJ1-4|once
TGTGCCAGCAGCTCGCGAGCGACTAATGAAAAACTGTTTTTT
CASSSRATNEKLFF
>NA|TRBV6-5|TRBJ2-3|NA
TGTGCCAGCAGTTCCCCTGCAAGCAGGGGCACAGATACGCAGTATTTT
CASSSPASRGTDTQYF
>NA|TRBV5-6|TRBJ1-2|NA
TGTGCCAGCAGCCCCTCGAGGCTCTATGGCTACACCTTC
CASSPSRLYGYTF
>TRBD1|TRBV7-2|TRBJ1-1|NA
TGTGCCAGCAGCTTGGGTCCAGGGGGTGTATTGGAAGCTTTCTTT
CASSLGPGGVLEAFF
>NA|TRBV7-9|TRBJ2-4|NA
TGTGCCAGCTCCTCGGGACACAACATTCAGTACTTC
CASSSGHNIQYF
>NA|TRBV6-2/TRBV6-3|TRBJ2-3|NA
TGTGCCAGCAGCGAACTGACATGGGGGGACCCCACAGATACGCAGTATTTT
CASSELTWGDPTDTQYF
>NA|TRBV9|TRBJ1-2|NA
TGTGCCAGCAGCGTATCACATAACTATGGCTACACCTTC
CASSVSHNYGYTF
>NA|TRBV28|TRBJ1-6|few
TGTGCCAGCAGTTTACGGGGAGGTTCACCCCTCCACTTT
CASSLRGGSPLHF
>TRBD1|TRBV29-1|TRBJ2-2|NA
TGCAGCACCCTGACAGGGGGCATCACCGGGGAGCTGTTTTTT
CSTLTGGITGELFF
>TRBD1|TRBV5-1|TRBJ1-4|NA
TGCGCCAGCAGCCCCCAGGGGGGAACTAATGAAAAACTGTTTTTT
CASSPQGGTNEKLFF
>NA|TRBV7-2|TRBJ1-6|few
TGTGCCAGCAGCGGAGACGGTAATTCACCCCTCCACTTT
CASSGDGNSPLHF
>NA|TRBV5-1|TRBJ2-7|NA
TGCGCCAGCAGTCGTGGGGGGGCCTCCTACGAGCAGTACTTC
CASSRGGASYEQYF
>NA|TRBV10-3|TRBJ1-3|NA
TGTGCCATCAGCCCCGGGGGTAGGGAAGGAAACACCATATATTTT
CAISPGGREGNTIYF
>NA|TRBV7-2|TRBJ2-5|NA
TGTGCCAGCAGCCCCCGTCCCGACTACCAAGAGACCCAGTACTTC
CASSPRPDYQETQYF
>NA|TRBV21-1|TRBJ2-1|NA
TGTGCCAGCAGCAAAGGTAGTGCGGTGATCTCCTACAATGAGCAGTTCTTC
CASSKGSAVISYNEQFF
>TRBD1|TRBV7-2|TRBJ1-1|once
TGTGCCAGCAGGAGGGGGCCGAACACTGAAGCTTTCTTT
CASRRGPNTEAFF
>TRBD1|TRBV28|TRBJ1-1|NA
TGTGCCAGCAGCTCAGTCCCGGGACAGGGGTTATTTTGGGCTTTCTTT
CASSSVPGQGLFWAFF
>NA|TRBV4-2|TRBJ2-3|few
TGTGCCAGCAGCCCTCTTTTTGGGGCTGCCACTGGCCGTAGCACAGATACGCAGTATTTT
CASSPLFGAATGRSTDTQYF
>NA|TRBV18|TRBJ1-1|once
TGTGCCAGCTCACCACCGAGAAGAGGCAGTATGGACACTGAAGCTTTCTTT
CASSPPRRGSMDTEAFF
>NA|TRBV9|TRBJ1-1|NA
TGTGCCAGCAGCTTAGGACTCATCCAGACTGAAGCTTTCTTT
CASSLGLIQTEAFF
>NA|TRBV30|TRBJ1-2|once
TGTGCCTGGAGTGAAGAGTCTCGGTCCTATGGCTACACCTTC
CAWSEESRSYGYTF
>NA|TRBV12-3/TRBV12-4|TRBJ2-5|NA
TGTGCCAGCAGTTTTGGGGAGGGGGTAGCCCAGTACTTC
CASSFGEGVAQYF
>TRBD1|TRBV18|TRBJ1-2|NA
TGTGCCAGCTCACTACAGGGGAGAGCTAACTATGGCTACACCTTC
CASSLQGRANYGYTF
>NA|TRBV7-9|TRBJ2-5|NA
TGTGCCAGCACCCTTTTAAGGGGGGAGACCCAGTACTTC
CASTLLRGETQYF
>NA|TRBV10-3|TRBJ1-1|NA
TGTGCCATCAAATCGAGGGAAAACACTGAAGCTTTCTTT
CAIKSRENTEAFF
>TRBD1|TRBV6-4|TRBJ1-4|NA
TGTGCCAGCAGTTCAGACAGGGGGGAAAAACTGTTTTTT
CASSSDRGEKLFF
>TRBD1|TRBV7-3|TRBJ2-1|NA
TGTGCCAGCAGCCTACAGGGGTATGAGCAGTTCTTC
CASSLQGYEQFF
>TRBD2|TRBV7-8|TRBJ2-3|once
TGTGCCAGCAGCTTAGCACTAGCGGGGCCAGATACGCAGTATTTT
CASSLALAGPDTQYF
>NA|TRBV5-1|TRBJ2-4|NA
TGCGCCAGCAGCCCACGGACAGAAAGCAAAAACATTCAGTACTTC
CASSPRTESKNIQYF
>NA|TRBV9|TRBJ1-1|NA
TGTGCCAGCAGCGTAGGGGAGGGGAGACCGAACACTGAAGCTTTCTTT
CASSVGEGRPNTEAFF
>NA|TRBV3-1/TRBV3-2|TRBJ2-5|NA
TGTGCCAGCAGCCACCAGACAGGCCCCCAAGAGACCCAGTACTTC
CASSHQTGPQETQYF
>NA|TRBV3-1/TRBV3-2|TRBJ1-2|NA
TGTGCCAGCAGCCAGCCCTTTAGTGCGGTGACGAGAAGGCAAAACTATGGCTACACCTTC
CASSQPFSAVTRRQNYGYTF
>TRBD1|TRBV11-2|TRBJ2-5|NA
TGTGCCAGCAGCCCTCGACAGGGAATCCAAGAGACCCAGTACTTC
CASSPRQGIQETQYF
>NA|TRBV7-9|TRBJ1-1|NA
TGTGCCAGCAGCTTAGGCGGTTTCGCTGAAGCTTTCTTT
CASSLGGFAEAFF
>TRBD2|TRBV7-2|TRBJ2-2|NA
TGTGCCAGCAGGGATACGGGGGGATCCGGGGAGCTGTTTTTT
CASRDTGGSGELFF
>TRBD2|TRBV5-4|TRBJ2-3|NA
TGTGCCAGCAGCTTTGGACTAGCGGGGGGTCGAGATACGCAGTATTTT
CASSFGLAGGRDTQYF
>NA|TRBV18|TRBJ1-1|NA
TGTGCCAGCTCACCGTCTCAGGGGATCACTGAAGCTTTCTTT
CASSPSQGITEAFF
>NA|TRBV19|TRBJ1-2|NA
TGTGCCAGTAGTATAGGCGGCAGCCATGGCTACACCTTC
CASSIGGSHGYTF
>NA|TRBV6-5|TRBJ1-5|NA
TGTGCCAGCAGTCTACAGGCCAGCAATCAGCCCCAGCATTTT
CASSLQASNQPQHF
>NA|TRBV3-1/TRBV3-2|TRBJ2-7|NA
TGTGCCAGCAGCCGCAGAACCGGGACAAGGTCTTACGAGCAGTACTTC
CASSRRTGTRSYEQYF
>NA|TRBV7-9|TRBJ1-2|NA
TGTGCCAGCAGCTCCGTGGTCAGGTCCGACCTCTATGGCTACACCTTC
CASSSVVRSDLYGYTF